These 13 T cell receptor beta chains came from one sample sequenced in a study of blood T cells in healthy people across ages. Primers used in a second PCR of roughly 7 to 12 cycles were a sample-barcoded 5' primer and a J-beta primer mix. Each CDR3 protein is one row after TCRdb ran MiXCR on the 5' RACE reads. The data show roughly 1,500,000 distinct CDR3 sequences, approximately 40% seen once. Material: blood. The receptor set was obtained from a young woman in good health.

A single count supports this clonotype. The CDR3 here is CASSVPAGGNEQYF. CDR3 nucleotide sequence: TGCGCCAGCAGCGTGCCCGCAGGGGGCAATGAGCAGTACTTC. The rearrangement links TRBV5-1 to TRBJ2-7, with TRBD1 matching over 8 bases. The V gene's germline CDR1 is SGHRS and CDR2 YFSETQ. The CDR3 runs to 14 residues. V dropped 4 bases and J dropped 7; count of bases not matched to a gene: 10. The full variable domain, with the rest looked up from reference TRBV5-1 and TRBJ2-7, is KAGVTQTPRYLIKTRGQQVTLSCSPISGHRSVSWYQQTPGQGLQFLFEYFSETQRNKGNFPGRFSGRQFSNSRSEMNVSTLELGDSALYLCASSVPAGGNEQYFGPGTRLTVT.

This clonotype was detected only a few times. V gene TRBV20-1 combines with J gene TRBJ1-5; D gene unclear. The CDR3 has 15 amino acids. Germline V gives CDR1 DFQATT, CDR2 SNEGSKA (reference sequence). Trimming stripped 3 bases from V and 0 bases from J, with 12 bases between. The CDR3, as DNA: TGCAGTGCTAGGTCCATCGGAGATAGCAATCAGCCCCAGCATTTT. Protein sequence: CSARSIGDSNQPQHF.

The chain links TRBV20-1 to TRBJ2-3; the match to TRBD2 covers 9 bases. The germline V gene has CDR1 DFQATT and CDR2 SNEGSKA (reference sequence). V lost 0 bases to trimming and J lost 0 bases; unmatched junction nucleotides: 13. The CDR3 extends over 19 amino acids. CDR3 nucleotide sequence: TGCAGTGCTAGAGATATAAGAGCGGGAGGTGCTGGAAGCACAGATACGCAGTATTTT. As protein: CSARDIRAGGAGSTDTQYF.

The sample holds a few counts of this clonotype. This chain links TRBV20-1 with TRBJ2-1, with 8 bases matching TRBD2. The CDR3 loop spans 14 amino acids. The trim removed 3 bases at V and 6 bases at J, leaving 7 bases unmatched. Per germline, CDR1 DFQATT and CDR2 SNEGSKA (reference sequence). CDR3 DNA: TGCAGTGCTAGCGGGAGGGCACCGGGCAATGAGCAGTTCTTC. Protein product: CSASGRAPGNEQFF.

CDR3 sequence reads: CASSLGAGAASTDTQYF. The CDR3 DNA reads as TGTGCCAGCAGCTTAGGGGCGGGGGCTGCTAGCACAGATACGCAGTATTTT. The chain joins TRBV7-2 to TRBJ2-3, with D possibly being TRBD2 (7 bases). Germline CDR1 is SGHTA and CDR2 is FQGNSA. V dropped 1 base and J dropped 0 bases, with 14 bases sitting between them. The CDR3 sequence is 17 residues long.

This clonotype was found a few times. The rearrangement links TRBV25-1 to TRBJ1-1; TRBD1 is a possible D gene (6 bases). The CDR3 runs to 14 residues. Germline CDR1 MGHDK, CDR2 SYGVNS. Trimming removed 6 bases from V and 5 bases from J, with 16 bases in between. The chain's CDR3 is CASRDTGSGTEAFF. For the CDR3, the DNA is TGTGCCAGCAGGGACACAGGGTCGGGGACTGAAGCTTTCTTT.

The J gene is TRBJ1-2, the V gene TRBV6-5, with 7 bases aligning to TRBD1. The V gene's germline CDR1 is MNHEY and CDR2 SVGAGI. The CDR3 is made up of 13 amino acids. With 4 bases clipped from V and 10 bases from J, the junction kept 9 bases outside the gene matches. The CDR3 sequence: CASSSHRQGIYTF. The DNA for the CDR3 is TGTGCCAGCAGTTCGCATAGACAGGGAATCTACACCTTC.

This clonotype was seen only a few times. The chain recombines TRBV7-2 with TRBJ1-1; D call uncertain. Germline loops: CDR1 SGHTA, CDR2 FQGNSA. Trimming pared 8 bases from V and 0 bases from J, leaving 10 bases between. CDR3 length equals 13 residues. The CDR3 DNA reads TGTGCCAGCGCCCAAGGAATGAACACTGAAGCTTTCTTT. As protein: CASAQGMNTEAFF.

This clonotype was detected only a few times. The J gene is TRBJ1-1, the V gene TRBV29-1; D gene unclear. V was pared by 4 bases and J by 1 base, with 13 bases between. Germline-derived CDR1 and CDR2 are SQVTM and ANQGSEA. The CDR3 runs to 14 residues. The chain's CDR3 is CSVGWWQRNTEAFF. The CDR3 nucleotides are TGCAGCGTTGGTTGGTGGCAGAGGAACACTGAAGCTTTCTTT.

V gene TRBV29-1 combines with J gene TRBJ2-3; TRBD2 might be the D (7 bases). V gave up 8 bases and J gave up 1 base, with 19 bases separating them. Germline values: CDR1 SQVTM, CDR2 ANQGSEA. This CDR3 has 15 amino acids. CDR3 DNA sequence: TGCAGCACAGGTGCCGCGGGGGCCCGCACAGATACGCAGTATTTT. It specifies CSTGAAGARTDTQYF.

Only a few counts were recorded for this clonotype. The gene calls are TRBV7-2 and TRBJ2-1; 13 bases match TRBD2. The junction had 7 bases not matched to a gene; V was cut back by 0 bases and J by 5 bases. This CDR3 contains 18 residues. CDR1 SGHTA and CDR2 FQGNSA come from the germline V gene. The CDR3, as DNA: TGTGCCAGCAGCTTAGCGGGACTAGCGGGGAGAGTTCACAATGAGCAGTTCTTC. This gives the protein CASSLAGLAGRVHNEQFF.

This clonotype was seen only a few times. The V and J genes are TRBV6-5 and TRBJ2-1; D not resolved. Germline V gene data show CDR1 as MNHEY and CDR2 as SVGAGI. CDR3 length: 14 amino acids. The V end was cut by 6 bases, the J end by 8 bases, with 17 bases between. This chain's CDR3 is CASSSGSPADEQFF. In DNA form, the CDR3 reads TGTGCCAGCAGCTCCGGGTCCCCGGCCGATGAGCAGTTCTTC.

The chain has TRBV20-1 and TRBJ1-2, with D tentatively TRBD1 (5 bases). V lost 7 bases and J 6 bases, leaving 15 bases between the germline ends. The CDR3 contains 12 residues. The germline V gene encodes CDR1 DFQATT and CDR2 SNEGSKA (reference sequence). The chain's CDR3 is CSGLRVPDGYTF. The DNA for the CDR3 is TGCAGTGGCCTCAGGGTCCCGGATGGCTACACCTTC.